Shown below are 2 T cell receptor beta chains from a single sample sequenced in a study of molecular identifiers for immune sequencing clone quantification. TCRdb fed the PCR reads into MiXCR, producing one record per CDR3 protein. The sample contains around 470,000 distinct CDR3 sequences, around 23% of which appear only once. Sequenced: naive CD8+ T cells from blood, with Jurkat cell RNA spiked in. Subset denoted: FACS-sorted CD8+CD4-CCR7+CD45RA+ naive T cells. Every receptor here comes from a human donor in good health. Some libraries in this study had Jurkat cell RNA spiked in.

In its sample, this clonotype was seen once. A much larger clone sits a single nucleotide away, making a read error possible. The chain joins TRBV11-2 to TRBJ2-3, with 8 nucleotides matching TRBD2. The CDR3 is 16 amino acids. CDR1 SGHAT and CDR2 FQNNGV come from the germline V gene. The CDR3 sequence: CASRTIAGPSKDTQYF. CDR3 coding DNA: TGTGCCAGCAGGACTATAGCGGGGCCTAGCAAAGATACGCAGTATTTT.

CDR3 DNA sequence: TGTGCCAGCAGGATCGACAGGGCAACATCAATGAACACTGAAGCTTTCTTT. Protein: CASRIDRATSMNTEAFF. The chain employs TRBV6-1 and TRBJ1-1; 7 bases are shared with TRBD1. The CDR3 totals 17 residues. V shed 6 bases, J shed 0 bases, and the junction held 13 bases outside the gene matches. CDR1 is MNHNS and CDR2 is SASEGT in the germline V gene.